Below are 17 T cell receptor beta chains sequenced from a single sample in a study of cytomegalovirus exposure and HLA in healthy donors. The PCR used 60 Vbeta and 13 Jbeta primers. Only in-frame clones appear in the TCRdb table, and some are missing; sequencing was by immunoSEQ multiplex PCR. The sample holds about 150,000 clones, 75% to 90% seen once. The sequencing sample was made of PBMCs. All receptors come from a male donor in good health and CMV-seronegative.

This chain uses TRBV7-8 with TRBJ1-4, with 11 bases lining up with TRBD1. Looked up from germline, CDR1 is SGHVS and CDR2 is FQNEAQ. This CDR3 region has 15 residues. With V trimmed by 5 bases and J by 8 bases, 7 bases remained unmatched. CDR3 DNA sequence: TGTGCCAGCAGCATCACGGACAGGGGGCACGAAAAACTGTTTTTT. Amino acids: CASSITDRGHEKLFF.

The chain carries TRBV15 and TRBJ1-4; D gene uncertain. The CDR3 consists of 15 residues. Trimming pared 0 bases from V and 6 bases from J, leaving 11 bases between. Per the germline V gene, CDR1 is LNHNV and CDR2 is YYDKDF (reference sequence). This CDR3 reads CATSRDGAPYEKLFF. CDR3 coding DNA: TGTGCCACCAGCAGAGATGGAGCTCCCTATGAAAAACTGTTTTTT.

The chain joins TRBV7-9 to TRBJ1-2; D remains unclear. Germline-derived CDR1 and CDR2 are SEHNR and FQNEAQ (reference sequence). The CDR3 contains 12 residues. V was trimmed by 0 bases and J by 7 bases, leaving 6 bases between them. The CDR3 region has the DNA TGTGCCAGCAGCTTAGCTTCCCGTGGCTACACCTTC. Protein sequence: CASSLASRGYTF.

The rearrangement joins TRBV6-1 to TRBJ2-2; 10 positions match TRBD2. CDR1 MNHNS and CDR2 SASEGT come from the germline V gene. The CDR3 is made up of 18 amino acids. Trimming cost V 3 bases and J 3 bases; bases outside gene matches: 10. The CDR3 DNA is TGTGCCAGCAGTGATCTATCTCGGACTAGCGGATACACCGGGGAGCTGTTTTTT. Amino acids: CASSDLSRTSGYTGELFF.

V and J are TRBV29-1 and TRBJ2-2, with D maybe TRBD2 (5 bases). The CDR3 is 15 residues long. V was trimmed by 4 bases and J by 3 bases, leaving 15 bases between them. The V gene's germline CDR1 is SQVTM and CDR2 ANQGSEA. The CDR3 bases are TGCAGCGTTGTATGGAGGAACATACACACCGGGGAGCTGTTTTTT. Translating gives CSVVWRNIHTGELFF.

The chain combines TRBV5-1 with TRBJ1-1, with a tentative D call TRBD1 (5 bases). The CDR3 consists of 14 residues. The germline gives CDR1 SGHRS, CDR2 YFSETQ. Between the trimmed V and J ends, which lost 6 bases and 4 bases, there was a span of 16 bases. CDR3 bases: TGCGCCAGCACCGATGGTGGCAGGGTCACTGAAGCTTTCTTT. Amino acids: CASTDGGRVTEAFF.

V is TRBV5-6 and J is TRBJ2-3; 7 bases agree with TRBD1. The CDR3 sequence is 15 residues long. The germline CDR1 and CDR2 sequences are SGHDT and YYEEEE. The J segment lost 1 base and the V segment lost 4 bases, leaving 6 bases of the junction unmatched. Written as DNA, the CDR3 is TGTGCCAGCAGCAATACAGGGGCTGGCACAGATACGCAGTATTTT. Translating gives CASSNTGAGTDTQYF.

This clone was observed a single time. The V call is TRBV10-3, the J call TRBJ2-7; D might be TRBD1 (5 bases). The germline V gene encodes CDR1 ENHRY and CDR2 SYGVKD. The CDR3 covers 14 residues. The germline V and J ends were trimmed by 0 bases and 4 bases, with 10 bases remaining between them. CDR3 loop: CAISESQGRYEQYF. CDR3 in DNA: TGTGCCATCAGTGAGTCCCAGGGTAGGTACGAGCAGTACTTC.

The chain links TRBV25-1 to TRBJ1-1, with D possibly TRBD1 on 6 matching bases. Trimming took off 2 bases at V and 3 bases at J, with 13 bases between the two ends. This CDR3 spans 15 amino acids. Germline V CDR1 and CDR2: MGHDK, SYGVNS. The CDR3 sequence: CASSEPGAGDTEAFF. Written as DNA, the CDR3 is TGTGCCAGCAGTGAACCGGGGGCGGGGGACACTGAAGCTTTCTTT.

The chain uses TRBV5-6 and TRBJ1-1; the D gene is possibly TRBD1 (6 bases). CDR1 is SGHDT, CDR2 YYEEEE, per germline. The CDR3 extends over 15 amino acids. V was cut by 0 bases and J by 3 bases, with 12 bases left in between. In DNA, the CDR3 is TGTGCCAGCAGCTTGGGAGCACAGGGTTACACTGAAGCTTTCTTT. It specifies CASSLGAQGYTEAFF.

The V call is TRBV11-2, the J call TRBJ2-7, with 7 bases lining up with TRBD1. From germline, CDR1 is SGHAT and CDR2 FQNNGV. CDR3 length: 13 amino acids. The V gene end was trimmed by 5 bases and the J gene end by 6 bases; junction bases not matched to a gene: 7. Here the CDR3 DNA reads TGTGCCAGCAGCGAGCGGACAGGTGGCGAGCAGTACTTC. Amino acids: CASSERTGGEQYF.

On this clone: In the same sample, other DNA sequences code for this CDR3. The chain couples TRBV12-5 to TRBJ1-5; possible D gene TRBD1, 6 bases. The CDR3 has 15 amino acids. V was pared by 7 bases and J by 2 bases, with 15 bases between. Looked up from germline, CDR1 is LGHNT and CDR2 is FRNRAP. The CDR3, as DNA: TGTGCTAGTGCATGGGGGGGGCTTGGCAATCAGCCCCAGCATTTT. Translation: CASAWGGLGNQPQHF.

V gene TRBV20-1 combines with J gene TRBJ2-3; the match to TRBD1 covers 7 bases. The V gene end was trimmed by 8 bases and the J gene end by 5 bases; junction bases not matched to a gene: 4. The CDR3 has 11 amino acids. The germline V gene encodes CDR1 DFQATT and CDR2 SNEGSKA (reference sequence). The CDR3 DNA reads as TGCAGTCCCTACAGGGGAGATACGCAGTATTTT. Protein: CSPYRGDTQYF.

The chain employs TRBV29-1 and TRBJ2-5, with 7 bases lining up with TRBD1. The CDR3 is 15 amino acids. J was trimmed by 5 bases and V by 7 bases; bases with no gene match: 16. CDR1 and CDR2 (germline): SQVTM, ANQGSEA. The CDR3 DNA follows: TGCAGCGCTCGGACAGGCATCGGGTCCCACGAGACCCAGTACTTC. It codes for CSARTGIGSHETQYF.

V usage is TRBV7-9 and J usage is TRBJ1-1; no clear D. V gave up 6 bases and J gave up 2 bases, with 13 bases separating them. Germline values: CDR1 SEHNR, CDR2 FQNEAQ (reference sequence). This CDR3 spans 14 amino acids. For the CDR3, the DNA is TGTGCCAGCAGGATCCGAGGGTCCAACACTGAAGCTTTCTTT. It encodes CASRIRGSNTEAFF.

The chain uses TRBV10-3 and TRBJ2-3; TRBD2 matches at 7 bases. With V trimmed by 4 bases and J by 2 bases, 12 bases remained unmatched. Germline assignment: CDR1 ENHRY and CDR2 SYGVKD. This CDR3 contains 17 residues. CDR3 region: CAISGPSAGDPTDTQYF. CDR3 DNA: TGTGCCATCAGTGGCCCCTCGGCGGGGGACCCCACAGATACGCAGTATTTT.

A single count supports this clone. The chain uses TRBV30 and TRBJ2-5; TRBD2 matches 9 bases. The DNA matches TRBJ2-7 better at its end, which makes the J call doubtful. The CDR3 sequence is 13 residues long. The V gene's germline CDR1 is GTSNPN and CDR2 SVGIG (reference sequence). CDR3 nucleotide sequence: TGTGCCTGGAGTGTGAGACTAGCGGACGAGCAGTACTTC. Translation: CAWSVRLADEQYF.